This T cell receptor (beta chain) originates from a study of B cell selection in AIRE deficiency. General observations from the study: Shared Treg sequences were biased toward short CDR3s with few non-templated nucleotide insertions.

Repertoires were generated with immunoSEQ multiplex PCR, while TCRdb's copy carries only in-frame clones and drops some. The sample lists about 25,000 clones, approximately 96% occurring once. CD4+CD127+ cells were sorted as the conventional CD4 T cells. Unrelated healthy donors provided the controls. As regards this clone: Its antigen is as yet unknown.

This clonotype was obtained from a human donor in good health. The sequenced material came from CD4+CD127+ conventional T cells sorted from PBMCs.

The DNA for the CDR3 is TGTGCCAGCAGTTTATATCTCGGGGGGGATCAGCCCCAGCATTTT. Residues: CASSLYLGGDQPQHF. The J gene is TRBJ1-5, the V gene TRBV28; tentative D call: TRBD1 (5 bases). CDR3 size: 15 residues. Trimming took 1 base from V and 5 from J, leaving 12 bases between them. Germline CDR1 and CDR2: MDHEN and SYDVKM.